This TCR beta chain was captured by sequencing in a study of cytomegalovirus exposure and HLA in healthy donors. The PCR used 60 Vbeta and 13 Jbeta primers. Produced via immunoSEQ multiplex PCR; TCRdb's table is partial and in-frame only. The sample holds about 160,000 clones; roughly 65% are singletons and the top ten take approximately 4.4%. Germline CDR1 MNHEY, CDR2 SMNVEV (reference sequence). V was clipped by 5 bases and J by 2 bases; unmatched bases: 8. This CDR3 spans 17 amino acids. This receptor was obtained from a man between 18 and 29 years old in good health and CMV-seropositive. Sequenced material: PBMCs. This chain uses TRBV27 with TRBJ2-1, with 11 bases matching TRBD2. The chain's CDR3 is CASSRWLAGGTYNEQFF. The CDR3 region has the DNA TGTGCCAGCAGTCGGTGGCTAGCGGGGGGAACCTACAATGAGCAGTTCTTC.